Listed here is a single TCR beta chain. These data are taken from a study of CD8+ T cells in alopecia areata. It was cDNA, reverse transcribed from extracted RNA, that served as the sequencing template. Here immunoSEQ multiplex PCR was the method, and the copy in TCRdb shows in-frame clones only, minus some. The sample records some 110,000 clones, 35% to 40% being singletons. CDR1 and CDR2 from the germline V gene are MDHEN and SYDVKM. CDR3 length: 12 residues. V lost 6 bases to trimming and J lost 8 bases, with 10 bases between them. V and J are TRBV28 and TRBJ2-2; no reliable D call. The receptor's source is a human donor with alopecia areata. The sequenced sample was CD4+ T cells sorted from blood. The CDR3 DNA sequence: TGTGCCAGCAGGGGCATAAGGGGGGAGCTGTTTTTT. This encodes CASRGIRGELFF.